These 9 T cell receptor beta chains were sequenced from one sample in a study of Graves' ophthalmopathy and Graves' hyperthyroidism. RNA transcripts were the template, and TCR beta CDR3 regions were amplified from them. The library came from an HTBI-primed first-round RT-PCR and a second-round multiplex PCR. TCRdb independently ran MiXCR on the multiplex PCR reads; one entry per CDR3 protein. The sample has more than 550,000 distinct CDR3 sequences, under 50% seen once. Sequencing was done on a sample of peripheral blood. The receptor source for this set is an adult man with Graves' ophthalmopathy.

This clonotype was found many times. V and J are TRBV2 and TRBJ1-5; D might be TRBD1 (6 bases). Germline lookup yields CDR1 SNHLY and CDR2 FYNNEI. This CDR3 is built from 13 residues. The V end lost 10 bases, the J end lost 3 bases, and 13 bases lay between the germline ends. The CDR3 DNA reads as TGTGCCACCGGGGGGACAAACAATCAGCCCCAGCATTTT. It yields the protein CATGGTNNQPQHF.

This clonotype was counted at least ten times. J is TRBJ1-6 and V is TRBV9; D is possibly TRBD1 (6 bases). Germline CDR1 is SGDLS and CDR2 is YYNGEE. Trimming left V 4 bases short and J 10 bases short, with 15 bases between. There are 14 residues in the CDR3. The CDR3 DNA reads TGTGCCAGCAGCCCCAGGCAGGGGTGGTCACCCCTCCACTTT. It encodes CASSPRQGWSPLHF. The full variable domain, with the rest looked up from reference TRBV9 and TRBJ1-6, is DSGVTQTPKHLITATGQRVTLRCSPRSGDLSVYWYQQSLDQGLQFLIQYYNGEERAKGNILERFSAQQFPDLHSELNLSSLELGDSALYFCASSPRQGWSPLHFGNGTRLTVT.

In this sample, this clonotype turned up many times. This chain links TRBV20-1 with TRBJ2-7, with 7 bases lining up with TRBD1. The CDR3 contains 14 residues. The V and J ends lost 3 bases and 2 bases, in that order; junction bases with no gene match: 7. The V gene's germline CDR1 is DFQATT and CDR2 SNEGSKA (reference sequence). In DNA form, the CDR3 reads TGCAGTGCTAGCCTCGACAGGGAACCCTACGAGCAGTACTTC. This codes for CSASLDREPYEQYF.

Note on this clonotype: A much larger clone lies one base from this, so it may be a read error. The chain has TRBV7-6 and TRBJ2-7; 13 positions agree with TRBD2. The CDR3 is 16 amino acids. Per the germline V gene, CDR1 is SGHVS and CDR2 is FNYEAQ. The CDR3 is CASSRTSGGSSYEQHF. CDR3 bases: TGTGCCAGCAGCCGGACTAGCGGGGGCAGCTCCTACGAGCAGCACTTC. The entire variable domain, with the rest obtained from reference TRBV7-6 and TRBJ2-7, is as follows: GAGVSQSPRYKVTKRGQDVALRCDPISGHVSLYWYRQALGQGPEFLTYFNYEAQQDKSGLPNDRFSAERPEGSISTLTIQRTEQRDSAMYRCASSRTSGGSSYEQHFGPGTRLTVT.

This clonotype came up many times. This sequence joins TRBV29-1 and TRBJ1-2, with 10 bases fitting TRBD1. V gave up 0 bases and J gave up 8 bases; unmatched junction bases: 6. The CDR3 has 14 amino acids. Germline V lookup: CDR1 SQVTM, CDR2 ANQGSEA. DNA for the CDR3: TGCAGCGTTGAAGATAGGGGACAGGGGCGCGGCTACACCTTC. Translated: CSVEDRGQGRGYTF.

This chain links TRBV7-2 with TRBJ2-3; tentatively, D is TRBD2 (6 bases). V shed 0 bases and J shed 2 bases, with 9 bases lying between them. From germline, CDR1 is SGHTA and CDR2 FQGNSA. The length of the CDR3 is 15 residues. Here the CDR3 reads CASSLATRVTDTQYF. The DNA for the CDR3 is TGTGCCAGCAGCTTAGCGACTAGAGTCACAGATACGCAGTATTTT.

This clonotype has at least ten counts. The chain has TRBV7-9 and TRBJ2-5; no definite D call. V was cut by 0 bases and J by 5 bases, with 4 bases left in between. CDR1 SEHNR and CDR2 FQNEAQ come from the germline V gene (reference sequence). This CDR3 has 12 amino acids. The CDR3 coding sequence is TGTGCCAGCAGCTTAGCATTCGAGACCCAGTACTTC. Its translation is CASSLAFETQYF.

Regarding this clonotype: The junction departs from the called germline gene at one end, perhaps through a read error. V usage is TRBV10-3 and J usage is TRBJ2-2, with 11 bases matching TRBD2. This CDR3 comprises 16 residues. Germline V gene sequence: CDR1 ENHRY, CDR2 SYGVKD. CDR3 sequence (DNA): TGTGCCAGCAGTCGACCTAGCGGGGGGCACACCGGGGAGCTGTTTTTT. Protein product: CASSRPSGGHTGELFF.

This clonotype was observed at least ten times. CDR3 bases: TGTGCCAGCAGCATGGGACTAGCGGGAGGCCCCTCTCAGCATGAGCAGTACTTC. It yields the protein CASSMGLAGGPSQHEQYF. V usage is TRBV9 and J usage is TRBJ2-7, with 15 bases identical to TRBD2. This CDR3 region has 18 residues. The ends lost 4 bases at V and 7 bases at J; junction bases unmatched: 15. The germline V gene encodes CDR1 SGDLS and CDR2 YYNGEE.